This is a list of T cell receptor beta chains from one sample in a study of blood T cells in healthy people across ages. TCRdb independently ran MiXCR on the 5' RACE reads; one entry per CDR3 protein. Of some 790,000 distinct CDR3 sequences in the sample, less than 35% were seen once. Input material: blood. Receptors originate from a woman over 75 in good health. CDR3s include the opening cysteine and the closing phenylalanine or tryptophan. The D gene is left open where the match is weak. Some rows mark clone size as missing; the rest say once, few, many or name a class of expanded clone.

clone_size: many
j_call: TRBJ1-2
v_call: TRBV25-1
d_call: TRBD1
cdr3_nt: TGTGCCAGCAGTGACCGAGGGGGCGCCTTTGGCTACACCTTC
cdr3_aa: CASSDRGGAFGYTF

clone_size: NA
j_call: TRBJ2-2
v_call: TRBV25-1
d_call: NA
cdr3_nt: TGTGCCACCTCTGGCCTAGCGTACAACACCGGGGAACTGTTTTTT
cdr3_aa: CATSGLAYNTGELFF

clone_size: NA
j_call: TRBJ2-5
v_call: TRBV2
d_call: TRBD1
cdr3_nt: TGTGCCAGCAGCAGGGACAGGTCGTACCGAGAGACCCAGTACTTC
cdr3_aa: CASSRDRSYRETQYF

clone_size: NA
j_call: TRBJ2-7
v_call: TRBV5-1
d_call: NA
cdr3_nt: TGCGCCAGCAGCTTGGAAAGCAGGGTGAGGGACGAGCAGTACTTC
cdr3_aa: CASSLESRVRDEQYF

clone_size: NA
j_call: TRBJ1-2
v_call: TRBV7-2
d_call: TRBD1
cdr3_nt: TGTGCCAGCAGCACGGGGACAGGGGGGGGCTATGGCTACACCTTC
cdr3_aa: CASSTGTGGGYGYTF

clone_size: NA
j_call: TRBJ2-1
v_call: TRBV9
d_call: TRBD2
cdr3_nt: TGTGCCAGCAGCCCGGGGACTAGCGGCCTAGGAGAGCAGGTCTTC
cdr3_aa: CASSPGTSGLGEQVF

clone_size: many
j_call: TRBJ2-7
v_call: TRBV28
d_call: TRBD2
cdr3_nt: TGTGCCAGCAGTGACCCCGGGACGCGGGGGGACGAGCAGTACTTC
cdr3_aa: CASSDPGTRGDEQYF

clone_size: many
j_call: TRBJ2-1
v_call: TRBV2
d_call: NA
cdr3_nt: TGTGCCAGCACCATATGGACGGGGAATGAGCAGTTCTTC
cdr3_aa: CASTIWTGNEQFF

clone_size: NA
j_call: TRBJ2-3
v_call: TRBV12-3/TRBV12-4
d_call: TRBD2
cdr3_nt: TGTGCCAGCAGTTGGCGGGGGGGCCCAGATACGCAGTATTTT
cdr3_aa: CASSWRGGPDTQYF

clone_size: NA
j_call: TRBJ1-2
v_call: TRBV7-2
d_call: TRBD1
cdr3_nt: TGTGCCAGCAGCTTAGGGGACAGTTGCTATGGCTACACCTTC
cdr3_aa: CASSLGDSCYGYTF

clone_size: NA
j_call: TRBJ2-2
v_call: TRBV10-3
d_call: NA
cdr3_nt: TGTGCCATCAGTGATTGCGGGGAGCTGTTTTTT
cdr3_aa: CAISDCGELFF

clone_size: many
j_call: TRBJ2-3
v_call: TRBV7-9
d_call: NA
cdr3_nt: TGTGCCAGCAGCTGGCAGGCGGGACGGACAGATACGCAGTATTTT
cdr3_aa: CASSWQAGRTDTQYF

clone_size: NA
j_call: TRBJ2-3
v_call: TRBV27
d_call: TRBD2
cdr3_nt: TGTGCCAGCAGAACTCGGACTAGTAGCACAGATACGCAGTATTTT
cdr3_aa: CASRTRTSSTDTQYF

clone_size: few
j_call: TRBJ1-2
v_call: TRBV12-3/TRBV12-4
d_call: NA
cdr3_nt: TGTGCCAGCAGTTTAAAGACGGGGCATAGTGGCTACACCTTC
cdr3_aa: CASSLKTGHSGYTF

clone_size: many
j_call: TRBJ1-2
v_call: TRBV4-2
d_call: NA
cdr3_nt: TGTGCCAGCAGCCAAGAGGAAGGGCAGGGGTGGGGCTACACCTTC
cdr3_aa: CASSQEEGQGWGYTF

clone_size: NA
j_call: TRBJ1-1
v_call: TRBV30
d_call: NA
cdr3_nt: TGTGCCTGGAGCGCGCTACAGGGTCGGACTGAAGCTTTCTTT
cdr3_aa: CAWSALQGRTEAFF

clone_size: few
j_call: TRBJ1-2
v_call: TRBV18
d_call: NA
cdr3_nt: TGTGCCAGCCGTAGCGGGGGGGCCTATGGCTACACCTTC
cdr3_aa: CASRSGGAYGYTF

clone_size: few
j_call: TRBJ2-7
v_call: TRBV7-2
d_call: NA
cdr3_nt: TGTGCCAGCAGCTTAGTGGGGGGCCCCGGGGTCGAGCAGTACTTC
cdr3_aa: CASSLVGGPGVEQYF

clone_size: NA
j_call: TRBJ2-1
v_call: TRBV5-1
d_call: TRBD2
cdr3_nt: TGCGCCAGCAGCAATAGCGGGGGGGCCGTCCTAAGCTCCTACAATGAGCAGTTCTTC
cdr3_aa: CASSNSGGAVLSSYNEQFF

clone_size: many
j_call: TRBJ2-3
v_call: TRBV12-3/TRBV12-4
d_call: TRBD1
cdr3_nt: TGTGCCAGCAGTCGAGGACAGGGAATCACAGATACGCAGTATTTT
cdr3_aa: CASSRGQGITDTQYF

clone_size: NA
j_call: TRBJ1-6
v_call: TRBV6-5
d_call: NA
cdr3_nt: TGTGCCAGCAGTTACTCCTCGGCAGAGCCCGATAATTCACCCCTCCACTTT
cdr3_aa: CASSYSSAEPDNSPLHF

clone_size: many
j_call: TRBJ2-3
v_call: TRBV20-1
d_call: TRBD2
cdr3_nt: TGCAGTGCCGAGTTAGCGGGGATCACAGATACGCAGTATTTT
cdr3_aa: CSAELAGITDTQYF

clone_size: many
j_call: TRBJ2-7
v_call: TRBV7-2
d_call: NA
cdr3_nt: TGTGCCAGCAGGGCGGACAGTAACTCCTACGAGCAGTACTTC
cdr3_aa: CASRADSNSYEQYF

clone_size: few
j_call: TRBJ1-2
v_call: TRBV30
d_call: NA
cdr3_nt: TGTGCCTGGAGTGCCCCGGGGGCTCGATATGGCTACACCTTC
cdr3_aa: CAWSAPGARYGYTF

clone_size: NA
j_call: TRBJ1-6
v_call: TRBV20-1
d_call: NA
cdr3_nt: TGCAGTGCTCACAGGGACTATAATTCACCCCTCCACTTT
cdr3_aa: CSAHRDYNSPLHF

clone_size: many
j_call: TRBJ2-1
v_call: TRBV6-2/TRBV6-3
d_call: TRBD2
cdr3_nt: TGTGCCAGCAGCCAGCGGGGGGCTGGGCTCGTCGAGCAGTTCTTC
cdr3_aa: CASSQRGAGLVEQFF

clone_size: NA
j_call: TRBJ2-1
v_call: TRBV15
d_call: NA
cdr3_nt: TGTGCCACCAGCAGAGGATCACCGGGACAAGTAAGAAATGAGCAGTTCTTC
cdr3_aa: CATSRGSPGQVRNEQFF

clone_size: few
j_call: TRBJ2-3
v_call: TRBV12-3/TRBV12-4
d_call: NA
cdr3_nt: TGTGCCAGCGGGCTTCTTAGAACAGATACGCAGTATTTT
cdr3_aa: CASGLLRTDTQYF

clone_size: NA
j_call: TRBJ2-7
v_call: TRBV7-2
d_call: TRBD1
cdr3_nt: TGTGCCAGCAGCCTAGGACAGGGGGGCTGTAGCGAGCAGTACTTC
cdr3_aa: CASSLGQGGCSEQYF

clone_size: few
j_call: TRBJ2-2
v_call: TRBV4-1
d_call: NA
cdr3_nt: TGCGCCAGCAGCCAAGGAGCTGGAGCTCGACCGGGGGAGCTGTTTTTT
cdr3_aa: CASSQGAGARPGELFF